This T cell receptor beta chain derives from a study of T cells after yellow fever vaccination. About the study: Some fractions had low cell numbers, and these were prepared with SMART-Seq v4 Ultra Low Input.

This clonotype was seen at least ten times. Its specificity is unknown. Regarding the study as a whole: At approximately 96% for CD4 and about 87% for CD8, most primary-vaccination clones showed up again after the booster.

The authors made TCR cDNA by 5'RACE template switching, adding a universal primer site and UMIs. One entry per CDR3 protein results from TCRdb running MiXCR on the 5' RACE reads. Of 350,000 to 450,000 distinct CDR3 sequences in the sample, more than 5.5% were seen once. Trimming stripped 1 base from V and 9 bases from J, with 22 bases between. Germline CDR1 is SGHDN and CDR2 is FVKESK. The CDR3 length is 16 residues. The TCR was taken from a young man who received the YFV17D yellow fever vaccine. The sequencing used PBMCs, collected 5 days after the yellow fever booster vaccination. This chain links TRBV14 with TRBJ2-7, with D tentatively TRBD2 (5 bases). CDR3 residues: CASSQASPRLGRVQYF. The CDR3 bases are TGTGCCAGCAGCCAAGCATCACCCAGACTGGGGAGAGTGCAGTACTTC.